This passage covers 4 T cell receptor beta chains from one sample sequenced in a study of T cell changes during pregnancy in multiple sclerosis. The repertoire was sequenced with immunoSEQ multiplex PCR; TCRdb's copy has only in-frame clones and lacks some. The sample carries 70,000 to 95,000 clones, approximately 92% recorded once. Sequenced here: peripheral blood, sampled in the first trimester of pregnancy. The receptors were gathered from a female donor with multiple sclerosis, enrolled in a pregnancy study.

The count of this clone is one. V and J are TRBV6-5 and TRBJ1-1, with a weak D call TRBD1 (6 bases). This CDR3 is 13 amino acids long. V was cut by 4 bases and J by 8 bases, with 14 bases left in between. Looked up from germline, CDR1 is MNHEY and CDR2 is SVGAGI. For the CDR3, the DNA is TGTGCCAGCAGTTCCATTGGGACACAGGAAGCTTTCTTT. This translates into CASSSIGTQEAFF.

The V and J genes are TRBV6-6 and TRBJ1-2; the D is unclear. The CDR3 has 16 residues. In germline, CDR1 is MNHNY, CDR2 SVGAGI (reference sequence). The V and J ends lost 2 bases and 2 bases respectively, with 15 bases between them. CDR3 nucleotide sequence: TGTGCCAGCAGTTACCTCTCTCCCCCAGGCAACTATGGCTACACCTTC. Translated: CASSYLSPPGNYGYTF.

This clone was detected once. The chain uses TRBV6-1 and TRBJ1-4, with D maybe TRBD1 (6 bases). This CDR3 region has 14 residues. Trimming removed 6 bases at V and 6 bases at J, with 14 bases between. The germline V gene encodes CDR1 MNHNS and CDR2 SASEGT. Here the CDR3 reads CASSRGEEYEKLFF. The CDR3 DNA reads TGTGCCAGCAGCAGGGGTGAGGAGTATGAAAAACTGTTTTTT.

This clone was picked up one time. The CDR3 DNA is TGTGCCACCACTCCGTCGGCGGGGGGAGGTGAAGATACGCAGTATTTT. It yields the protein CATTPSAGGGEDTQYF. V usage is TRBV19 and J usage is TRBJ2-3, with 8 bases identical to TRBD2. Germline CDR1 reads LNHDA; CDR2 reads SQIVND (reference sequence). The CDR3 contains 16 residues. The V segment lost 10 bases and the J segment 5 bases; nucleotides outside the gene matches: 17.